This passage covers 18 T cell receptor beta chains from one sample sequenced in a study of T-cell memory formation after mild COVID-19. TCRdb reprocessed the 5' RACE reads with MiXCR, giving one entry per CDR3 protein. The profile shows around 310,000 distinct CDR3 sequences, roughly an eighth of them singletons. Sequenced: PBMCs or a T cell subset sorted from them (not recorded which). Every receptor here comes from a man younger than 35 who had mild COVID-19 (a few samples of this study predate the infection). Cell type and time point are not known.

For the CDR3, the DNA is TGCAGCGCCGCGGACTTGTCCTCCTACAATGAGCAGTTCTTC. As protein: CSAADLSSYNEQFF. V gene TRBV29-1 combines with J gene TRBJ2-1, with D maybe TRBD2 (5 bases). Trimming stripped 7 bases from V and 0 bases from J, with 13 bases between. There are 14 residues in the CDR3. Germline V lookup: CDR1 SQVTM, CDR2 ANQGSEA.

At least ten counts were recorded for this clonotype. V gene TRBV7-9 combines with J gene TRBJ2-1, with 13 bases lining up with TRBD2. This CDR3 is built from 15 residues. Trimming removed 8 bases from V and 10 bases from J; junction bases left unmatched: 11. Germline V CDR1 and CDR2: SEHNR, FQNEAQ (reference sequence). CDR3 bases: TGTGCCAGCGTCAGACTAGCGGGGGGCCCCACGGAGCAGTTCTTC. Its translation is CASVRLAGGPTEQFF.

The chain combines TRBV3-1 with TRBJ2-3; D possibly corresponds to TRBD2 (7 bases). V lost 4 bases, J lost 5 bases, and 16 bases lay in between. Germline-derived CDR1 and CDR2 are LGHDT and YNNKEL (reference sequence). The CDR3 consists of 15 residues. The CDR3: CASSPMGGAEDTQYF. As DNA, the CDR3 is TGTGCCAGCAGCCCCATGGGGGGGGCGGAAGATACGCAGTATTTT.

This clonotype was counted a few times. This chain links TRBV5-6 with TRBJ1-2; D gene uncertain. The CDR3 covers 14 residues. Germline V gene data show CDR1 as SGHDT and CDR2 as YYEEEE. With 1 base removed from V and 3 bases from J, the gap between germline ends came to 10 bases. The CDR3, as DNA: TGTGCCAGCAGCTTGAGGCAGGTCGACTATGGCTACACCTTC. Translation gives CASSLRQVDYGYTF.

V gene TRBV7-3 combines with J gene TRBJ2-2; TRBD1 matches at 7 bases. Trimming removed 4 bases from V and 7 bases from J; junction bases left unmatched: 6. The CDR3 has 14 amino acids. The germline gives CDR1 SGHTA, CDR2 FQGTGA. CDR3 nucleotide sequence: TGTGCCAGCAGCTCCCACAGGGGTCTCGGGGAGCTGTTTTTT. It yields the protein CASSSHRGLGELFF.

CDR3 DNA sequence: TGTGCCAGCAGGAAAGAGACAGGGCGGCATCAGCCCCAGCATTTT. Protein: CASRKETGRHQPQHF. The chain has TRBV12-3 or TRBV12-4 and TRBJ1-5; 7 bases align to TRBD1. The trim removed 6 bases at V and 5 bases at J, leaving 10 bases unmatched. CDR3 length equals 15 residues.

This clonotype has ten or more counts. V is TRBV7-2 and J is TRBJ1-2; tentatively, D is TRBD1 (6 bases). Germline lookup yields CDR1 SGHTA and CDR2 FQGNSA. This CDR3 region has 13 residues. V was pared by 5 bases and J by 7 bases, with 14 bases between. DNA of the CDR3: TGTGCCAGCAGCCCTCAGGGGAATTCTGGCTACACCTTC. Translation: CASSPQGNSGYTF. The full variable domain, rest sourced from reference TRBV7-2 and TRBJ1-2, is GAGVSQSPSNKVTEKGKDVELRCDPISGHTALYWYRQSLGQGLEFLIYFQGNSAPDKSGLPSDRFSAERTGGSVSTLTIQRTQQEDSAVYLCASSPQGNSGYTFGSGTRLTVV.

The DNA for the CDR3 is TGTGCCAGCAGCTTAGCTCCCAGATTCTACACTGAAGCTTTCTTT. Translating gives CASSLAPRFYTEAFF. The chain joins TRBV7-2 to TRBJ1-1; no definite D call. The CDR3 sequence is 15 residues long. Trimming removed 0 bases from V and 3 bases from J, with 11 bases in between. Germline loops: CDR1 SGHTA, CDR2 FQGNSA.

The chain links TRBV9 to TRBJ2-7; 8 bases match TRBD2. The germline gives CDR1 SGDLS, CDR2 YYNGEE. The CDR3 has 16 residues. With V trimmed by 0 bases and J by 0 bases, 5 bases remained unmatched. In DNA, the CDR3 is TGTGCCAGCAGCGTAGACAGCGGGGGTCGCTCCTACGAGCAGTACTTC. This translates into CASSVDSGGRSYEQYF.

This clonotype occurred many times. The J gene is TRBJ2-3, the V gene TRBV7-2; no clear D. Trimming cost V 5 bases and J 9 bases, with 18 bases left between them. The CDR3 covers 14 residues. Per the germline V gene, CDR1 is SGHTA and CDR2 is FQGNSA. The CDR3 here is CASSPAALGRTQYF. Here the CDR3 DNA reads TGTGCCAGCAGCCCCGCCGCCCTGGGTCGGACGCAGTATTTT.

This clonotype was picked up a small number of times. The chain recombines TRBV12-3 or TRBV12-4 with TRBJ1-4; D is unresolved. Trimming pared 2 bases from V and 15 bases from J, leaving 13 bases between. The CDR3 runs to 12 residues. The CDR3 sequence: CASSLSGPLVFF. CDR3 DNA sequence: TGTGCCAGCAGTTTAAGCGGGCCATTAGTGTTTTTT.

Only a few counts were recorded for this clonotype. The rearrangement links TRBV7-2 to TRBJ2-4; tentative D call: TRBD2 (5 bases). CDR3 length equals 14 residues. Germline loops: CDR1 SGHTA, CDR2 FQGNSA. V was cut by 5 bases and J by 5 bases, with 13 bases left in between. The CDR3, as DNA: TGTGCCAGCAGCCCCACAGCGGATCAAAACATTCAGTACTTC. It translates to CASSPTADQNIQYF.

This CDR3 is CSVVAGQLNTEAFF. The DNA of the CDR3 is TGCAGCGTTGTCGCGGGACAGTTGAACACTGAAGCTTTCTTT. V is TRBV29-1 and J is TRBJ1-1, with 7 bases that match TRBD1. V gave up 4 bases and J gave up 0 bases; unmatched junction bases: 5. The CDR3 is made up of 14 amino acids. Germline values: CDR1 SQVTM, CDR2 ANQGSEA.

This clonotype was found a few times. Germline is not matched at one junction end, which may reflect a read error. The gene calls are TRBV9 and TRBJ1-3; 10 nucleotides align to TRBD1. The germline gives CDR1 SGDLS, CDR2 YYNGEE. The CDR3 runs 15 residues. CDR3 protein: CASSVGQGEGNTIYF. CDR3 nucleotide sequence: TGTGCCAGTAGCGTCGGACAGGGGGAAGGAAACACCATATATTTT. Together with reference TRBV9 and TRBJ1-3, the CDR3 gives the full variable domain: DSGVTQTPKHLITATGQRVTLRCSPRSGDLSVYWYQQSLDQGLQFLIQYYNGEERAKGNILERFSAQQFPDLHSELNLSSLELGDSALYFCASSVGQGEGNTIYFGEGSWLTVV.

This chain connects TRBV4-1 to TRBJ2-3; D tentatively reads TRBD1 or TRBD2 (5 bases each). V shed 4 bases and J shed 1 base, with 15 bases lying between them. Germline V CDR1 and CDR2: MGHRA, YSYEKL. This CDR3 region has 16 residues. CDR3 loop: CASSPLGDPRTDTQYF. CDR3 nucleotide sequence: TGCGCCAGCAGCCCCCTCGGGGACCCTCGCACAGATACGCAGTATTTT.

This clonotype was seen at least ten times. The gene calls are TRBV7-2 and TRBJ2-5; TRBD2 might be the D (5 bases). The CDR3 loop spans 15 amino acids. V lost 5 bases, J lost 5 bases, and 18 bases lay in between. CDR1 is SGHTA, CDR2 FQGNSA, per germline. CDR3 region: CASSPEGLAYETQYF. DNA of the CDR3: TGTGCCAGCAGCCCCGAGGGCCTAGCATATGAGACCCAGTACTTC.

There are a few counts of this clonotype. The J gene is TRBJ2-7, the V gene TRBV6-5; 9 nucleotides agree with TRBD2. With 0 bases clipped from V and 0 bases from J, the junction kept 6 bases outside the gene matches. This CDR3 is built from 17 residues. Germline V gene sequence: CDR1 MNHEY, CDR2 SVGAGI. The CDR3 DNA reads TGTGCCAGCAGTTACTCGACGGCTAGCGGGGCCTCCTACGAGCAGTACTTC. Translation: CASSYSTASGASYEQYF.

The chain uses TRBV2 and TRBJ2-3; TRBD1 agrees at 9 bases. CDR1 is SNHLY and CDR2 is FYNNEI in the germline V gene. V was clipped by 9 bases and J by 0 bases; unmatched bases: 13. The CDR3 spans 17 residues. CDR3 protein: CARIDTGGPFSTDTQYF. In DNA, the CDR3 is TGTGCCAGAATCGACACAGGGGGCCCTTTTAGCACAGATACGCAGTATTTT.